A selection of T cell receptor beta chains follows, all from one sample in a study of shared clonotypes between healthy human individuals. Produced via immunoSEQ multiplex PCR; TCRdb's table is partial and in-frame only. The sample has about 680,000 clones, just over 90% seen once; the top ten hold roughly 22%. Sequencing input: naive CD8+ T cells sorted from blood. These receptors all stem from a man between 25 and 39 years old in good health. Both conserved end residues are part of each CDR3. Fields, in order: J gene, D gene, V gene, CDR3 length, CDR3 DNA, CDR3 protein. D genes are given only for firm matches.

j_gene: TRBJ2-2
d_gene: TRBD2
v_gene: TRBV7-9
len: 16
CDR3nt: TGTGCCAGCAGCGGGGGGAGCGGGAGTGGCACCGGGGAGCTGTTTTTT
CDR3aa: CASSGGSGSGTGELFF

j_gene: TRBJ1-1
d_gene: .
v_gene: TRBV28
len: 12
CDR3nt: TGTGCCAGCAGTTTATCGGGGGGGGAGGCTTCCTTT
CDR3aa: CASSLSGGEASF

j_gene: TRBJ2-5
d_gene: .
v_gene: TRBV27
len: 11
CDR3nt: TGTGCCAGCAGGTACCAAGAGACCCAGTACTTC
CDR3aa: CASRYQETQYF

j_gene: TRBJ2-7
d_gene: .
v_gene: TRBV5-1
len: 15
CDR3nt: TGCGCCAGCAGCTTGGGACTAGGTACCACCTACGAGCAGTACTTC
CDR3aa: CASSLGLGTTYEQYF

j_gene: TRBJ2-6
d_gene: .
v_gene: TRBV7-5
len: 17
CDR3nt: TGTGCCAGAAGTTCGATAAGTAGACAAAGTCGGGCCAACGTCCTGACTTTC
CDR3aa: CARSSISRQSRANVLTF

j_gene: TRBJ2-1
d_gene: TRBD2
v_gene: TRBV7-8
len: 16
CDR3nt: TGTGCCAGCAGCTCCGGCGGGCTAGCGGTATACAATGAGCAGTTCTTC
CDR3aa: CASSSGGLAVYNEQFF

j_gene: TRBJ2-3
d_gene: .
v_gene: TRBV4-3
len: 14
CDR3nt: TGCGCCAGCAGCCCGGGGGCTTTTACAGATACGCAGTATTTT
CDR3aa: CASSPGAFTDTQYF

j_gene: TRBJ1-4
d_gene: .
v_gene: TRBV29-1
len: 15
CDR3nt: TGCAGCGTCCGCCTAGGGGGAGGGGCTGATGAAAAACTGTTTTTT
CDR3aa: CSVRLGGGADEKLFF

j_gene: TRBJ1-5
d_gene: .
v_gene: TRBV14
len: 12
CDR3nt: TGTGCCAGCAGCCAGGATAATCAGCCCCAGCATTTT
CDR3aa: CASSQDNQPQHF

j_gene: TRBJ1-1
d_gene: .
v_gene: TRBV6-1
len: 11
CDR3nt: TGTGCCACCGATCGAACCTTTGAAGCTTTCTTT
CDR3aa: CATDRTFEAFF

j_gene: TRBJ2-2
d_gene: .
v_gene: TRBV27
len: 15
CDR3nt: TGTGCCAGCAGTTCTGGGGGACCCCATCCCGGGGAGCTGTTTTTT
CDR3aa: CASSSGGPHPGELFF

j_gene: TRBJ2-4
d_gene: .
v_gene: TRBV7-8
len: 14
CDR3nt: TGTGCCAGCAGCCCCCGGGTCACCAAAAACATTCAGTACTTC
CDR3aa: CASSPRVTKNIQYF